The 19 T cell receptor beta chains given below trace back to one sample, sequenced in a study of cytomegalovirus exposure and HLA in healthy donors. The primer mix had 60 Vbeta and 13 Jbeta primers. Generated by immunoSEQ multiplex PCR, the TCRdb table keeps only in-frame clones and is missing some. The table lists about 200,000 clones, around 87% of them singletons. Sequencing was done on a sample of PBMCs. These TCRs come from a young man in good health and CMV-seronegative.

The CDR3 loop reads CASSPGTGGHEKLFF. CDR3 bases: TGTGCCAGCAGCCCCGGGACAGGGGGCCATGAAAAACTGTTTTTT. The chain is built from TRBV9 and TRBJ1-4, with 12 bases that match TRBD1. V was clipped by 4 bases and J by 6 bases; unmatched bases: 4. This CDR3 comprises 15 residues. Germline V gene sequence: CDR1 SGDLS, CDR2 YYNGEE. The complete variable domain, with remaining parts taken from reference TRBV9 and TRBJ1-4, reads DSGVTQTPKHLITATGQRVTLRCSPRSGDLSVYWYQQSLDQGLQFLIQYYNGEERAKGNILERFSAQQFPDLHSELNLSSLELGDSALYFCASSPGTGGHEKLFFGSGTQLSVL.

This clone was counted once. This chain connects TRBV6-4 to TRBJ1-1; TRBD1 might be the D (6 bases). The V gene's germline CDR1 is MRHNA and CDR2 SNTAGT. This CDR3 has 13 residues. V was pared by 6 bases and J by 1 base, with 9 bases between. The DNA for the CDR3 is TGTGCCAGCAGGCTGGGGGCGAACACTGAAGCTTTCTTT. Translating it yields CASRLGANTEAFF.

The chain uses TRBV11-2 and TRBJ2-2; the match to TRBD2 covers 9 bases. Germline trimming cut 8 bases from V and 4 bases from J; bases unmatched to any gene: 5. The V gene's germline CDR1 is SGHAT and CDR2 FQNNGV. The CDR3 runs 14 residues. The CDR3 loop is CASYSGGATGELFF. The CDR3 bases are TGTGCCAGCTATAGCGGGGGTGCCACCGGGGAGCTGTTTTTT.

Only a few counts were recorded for this clone. V usage is TRBV4-2 and J usage is TRBJ2-2, with 7 bases that match TRBD1. V gave up 2 bases and J gave up 0 bases; unmatched junction bases: 6. This CDR3 contains 17 residues. Germline CDR1 reads LGHNA; CDR2 reads YNFKEQ. CDR3 in DNA: TGTGCCAGCAGCCAACACCAAGGGACAGCGAACACCGGGGAGCTGTTTTTT. The encoded protein is CASSQHQGTANTGELFF.

The V call is TRBV7-8, the J call TRBJ2-1, with 9 bases that match TRBD2. CDR3 length: 15 amino acids. With 3 bases clipped from V and 4 bases from J, the junction kept 4 bases outside the gene matches. Germline V CDR1 and CDR2: SGHVS, FQNEAQ. The CDR3 nucleotides are TGTGCCAGCAGCTTTGAGCGGGGGGTGTACAATGAGCAGTTCTTC. Translated: CASSFERGVYNEQFF. Full variable domain (remainder filled in from reference TRBV7-8 and TRBJ2-1): GAGVSQSPRYKVAKRGQDVALRCDPISGHVSLFWYQQALGQGPEFLTYFQNEAQLDKSGLPSDRFFAERPEGSVSTLKIQRTQQEDSAVYLCASSFERGVYNEQFFGPGTRLTVL.

The chain employs TRBV19 and TRBJ2-3, with 12 bases matching TRBD1. Germline CDR1 LNHDA, CDR2 SQIVND (reference sequence). This CDR3 spans 16 amino acids. The V and J ends lost 9 bases and 3 bases, in that order; junction bases with no gene match: 10. The CDR3 DNA follows: TGTGCCAGCCGGGACAGGGGGCCCGTTTCTACAGATACGCAGTATTTT. It specifies CASRDRGPVSTDTQYF.

CDR3 in amino acids: CASSRLAVNYEQYF. CDR3 bases: TGTGCCAGCAGTCGACTAGCGGTAAACTACGAGCAGTACTTC. The J gene is TRBJ2-7, the V gene TRBV6-5; TRBD2 matches 9 bases. The V gene's germline CDR1 is MNHEY and CDR2 SVGAGI. The CDR3 runs to 14 residues. With 5 bases clipped from V and 3 bases from J, the junction kept 5 bases outside the gene matches.

The chain has TRBV18 and TRBJ1-1; possible D gene TRBD1, 5 bases. The CDR3 runs 15 residues. The germline V and J ends were trimmed by 3 bases and 1 base, with 12 bases remaining between them. In germline, CDR1 is KGHSH, CDR2 LQKENI. The DNA of the CDR3 is TGTGCCAGCTCACCCACCTCGGGGGGGAACACTGAAGCTTTCTTT. Protein product: CASSPTSGGNTEAFF.

The chain recombines TRBV19 with TRBJ2-6; TRBD1 matches 10 bases. Per germline, CDR1 LNHDA and CDR2 SQIVND (reference sequence). V lost 1 base and J lost 2; bases outside the gene matches: 8. The CDR3 spans 19 residues. CDR3 protein: CASSIAGQGWGTGANVLTF. In nucleotides, the CDR3 is TGTGCCAGTAGTATAGCGGGACAGGGGTGGGGCACTGGGGCCAACGTCCTGACTTTC.

The chain combines TRBV7-6 with TRBJ2-1; 9 bases match TRBD2. Germline CDR1 reads SGHVS; CDR2 reads FNYEAQ. The CDR3 is made up of 16 amino acids. Trimming took 5 bases from V and 4 from J; bases not matched to a gene: 9. The CDR3 is CASSLKLSGRYNEQFF. In DNA, the CDR3 is TGTGCCAGCAGCCTCAAGCTTAGCGGGAGATACAATGAGCAGTTCTTC. Full variable domain (rest looked up from reference TRBV7-6 and TRBJ2-1): GAGVSQSPRYKVTKRGQDVALRCDPISGHVSLYWYRQALGQGPEFLTYFNYEAQQDKSGLPNDRFSAERPEGSISTLTIQRTEQRDSAMYRCASSLKLSGRYNEQFFGPGTRLTVL.

This chain connects TRBV15 to TRBJ2-7, with TRBD2 identical over 8 bases. J was trimmed by 0 bases and V by 0 bases; bases with no gene match: 10. The CDR3 totals 18 residues. Germline CDR1 is LNHNV and CDR2 is YYDKDF (reference sequence). CDR3 sequence (DNA): TGTGCCACCAGCAGAGATCTAATCAGACTAGCGAGCTCCTACGAGCAGTACTTC. This encodes CATSRDLIRLASSYEQYF.

The chain uses TRBV11-3 and TRBJ1-1; 9 nucleotides line up with TRBD1. This CDR3 is built from 15 residues. Germline V gene data show CDR1 as SGHNT and CDR2 as YENEEA. V shed 0 bases and J 5 bases; nucleotides not matched to a gene: 4. CDR3 in DNA: TGTGCCAGCAGCTTAGAGACAGGGGGACGAACTGAAGCTTTCTTT. This sequence encodes CASSLETGGRTEAFF.

CDR3 DNA: TGTGCCAGCAGACAGGTGGAAGTGGAGCAGTACTTC. This translates into CASRQVEVEQYF. The chain carries TRBV2 and TRBJ2-7; possible D gene TRBD1, 5 bases. The V and J ends lost 6 bases and 7 bases respectively, with 13 bases between them. The CDR3 has 12 amino acids. Germline CDR1 and CDR2: SNHLY and FYNNEI.

This chain joins TRBV29-1 and TRBJ1-1, with 7 bases matching TRBD1. CDR3 size: 13 residues. Trimming removed 6 bases from V and 3 bases from J; junction bases left unmatched: 7. The germline V gene encodes CDR1 SQVTM and CDR2 ANQGSEA. CDR3 nucleotide sequence: TGCAGCGTGCCGTCCGGGACAGACACTGAAGCTTTCTTT. Translation gives CSVPSGTDTEAFF.

V gene TRBV10-2 combines with J gene TRBJ2-1, with 10 positions matching TRBD2. The CDR3 has 15 residues. The trim removed 4 bases at V and 11 bases at J, leaving 11 bases unmatched. CDR1 is WSHSY, CDR2 SAAADI, per germline. CDR3 bases: TGCGCCAGCAGTGTCCCTAGCGGGGGAGGTTCTCAGCAGTTCTTC. This encodes CASSVPSGGGSQQFF.

The chain recombines TRBV9 with TRBJ2-7, with D tentatively TRBD2 (5 bases). The CDR3 has 14 amino acids. Per germline, CDR1 SGDLS and CDR2 YYNGEE. Trimming cost V 0 bases and J 0 bases, with 7 bases left between them. CDR3 DNA sequence: TGTGCCAGCAGCGTAGAAGGGAGCTCCTACGAGCAGTACTTC. Translating gives CASSVEGSSYEQYF.

The chain couples TRBV30 to TRBJ1-5; 7 positions agree with TRBD1. Germline CDR1 GTSNPN, CDR2 SVGIG (reference sequence). CDR3 length: 14 amino acids. J was trimmed by 2 bases and V by 2 bases; bases with no gene match: 3. The chain's CDR3 is CAWSLGTGNQPQHF. The DNA for the CDR3 is TGTGCCTGGAGTTTGGGGACAGGCAATCAGCCCCAGCATTTT.

The rearrangement joins TRBV6-5 to TRBJ2-3; D might be TRBD1 (6 bases). V was pared by 6 bases and J by 4 bases, with 14 bases between. CDR3 length: 14 amino acids. The germline V gene has CDR1 MNHEY and CDR2 SVGAGI. CDR3: CASSTQGFPDTQYF. CDR3 DNA: TGTGCCAGCAGCACCCAGGGGTTCCCAGATACGCAGTATTTT.

J is TRBJ2-5 and V is TRBV7-9; TRBD1 matches at 8 bases. The V segment lost 4 bases and the J segment 7 bases; nucleotides outside the gene matches: 8. Germline lookup yields CDR1 SEHNR and CDR2 FQNEAQ (reference sequence). The CDR3 contains 14 residues. In DNA form, the CDR3 reads TGTGCCAGCAGCTCTGGACAGGGCGGAGGGACCCAGTACTTC. It codes for CASSSGQGGGTQYF.